This T cell receptor (beta chain) was obtained from a study of blood T cells in healthy people across ages. Points from the study as a whole: Significant beta diversity loss was already apparent by age roughly 43, declining roughly linearly.

Per individual sample, total RNA of at least 6 micrograms was extracted. Germline V gene data show CDR1 as SGHTA and CDR2 as FQGNSA. Trimming removed 4 bases from V and 4 bases from J, with 8 bases in between. The CDR3 is made up of 13 amino acids. Points on this clonotype: The antigen remains undetermined.

Primed by a sample-barcoded 5' primer and a J-beta primer mix, a second PCR proceeded for roughly 6 to 12 cycles. Via MiXCR, TCRdb re-called the 5' RACE reads, giving one row per CDR3 protein. The data contain hundreds of thousands of distinct CDR3 sequences, around half of them singletons. The chain is built from TRBV7-2 and TRBJ2-1, with unresolved D. Sequencing used blood. The TCR originated in an elderly man in good health. The CDR3, as DNA: TGTGCCAGCAGCTACGCCAGTTACAATGAGCAGTTCTTC. Translation: CASSYASYNEQFF.